This TCR beta chain originates from a study of technical replicates of blood from a handful of donors. The assay was immunoSEQ multiplex PCR, and TCRdb's table has in-frame clones only and misses some. The table lists about 86,000 clones, under 96% of them singletons. The sequence was collected from a human donor in good health. The specimen was T cells isolated from PBMCs.

CDR3 sequence: CASSPGQGEEKLFF. The DNA for the CDR3 is TGTGCCAGTAGTCCAGGACAGGGTGAGGAAAAACTGTTTTTT. The chain joins TRBV19 to TRBJ1-4; TRBD1 matches at 8 bases. V lost 5 bases, J lost 8 bases, and 7 bases stayed unmatched. Germline V lookup: CDR1 LNHDA, CDR2 SQIVND (reference sequence). The CDR3 runs to 14 residues.